This section outlines one T cell receptor (beta chain) sequence together with its context. Its antigen is unidentified. The data were taken from a study of OX40 agonist ivuxolimab in advanced cancers. The study's findings and limits: Dosing at 0.1 to 3.0 mg/kg was accompanied by clonal expansion of CD4+ and CD8+ blood T cells by week 6.

Here immunoSEQ multiplex PCR was the method, and the copy in TCRdb shows in-frame clones only, minus some. In the table there are about 63,000 clones, about 90% of which are singletons. J was trimmed by 6 bases and V by 9 bases; bases with no gene match: 14. Germline assignment: CDR1 LGHNA and CDR2 YSLEER. The CDR3 extends over 15 amino acids. The material sequenced was CD4+ or CD8+ T cells sorted from blood, taken in a trial of the OX40 agonist ivuxolimab. The rearrangement links TRBV4-3 to TRBJ2-7, with 10 bases aligning to TRBD2. The receptor was isolated from an adult with an advanced solid tumor such as melanoma, head and neck, liver or kidney cancer. In DNA, the CDR3 is TGCGCCAGTGGCGAGATCCTAGCGGGAGTCTCCGAGCAGTACTTC. Translated: CASGEILAGVSEQYF.